The text below deals with one T cell receptor beta chain. Its antigen is still unknown. This entry belongs to a study of shared clonotypes between healthy human individuals. General study results and limits: Although depth was large, rarefaction showed that sequencing of the sorted subsets was incomplete. Estimated clonotype richness was generally higher in naive than memory subsets.

V lost 0 bases and J 4 bases, leaving 15 bases between the germline ends. The CDR3 is 16 amino acids. CDR1 and CDR2 (germline): MGHRA, YSYEKL. Measured with immunoSEQ multiplex PCR; TCRdb has only the in-frame clones, and not every one. The repertoire has a few million clones, more than 90% of them found once; the top ten carry around 0.14%. The clonotype was recovered from a man between 18 and 35 years old in good health. Sequences were obtained from naive CD4+ T cells sorted from blood. Described subset: CD45RA+ positively selected. The genes are TRBV4-1 and TRBJ1-2, with D uncertain. This CDR3 is CASSQDDWGEVYGYTF. The DNA of the CDR3 is TGCGCCAGCAGCCAAGATGATTGGGGAGAGGTCTATGGCTACACCTTC.